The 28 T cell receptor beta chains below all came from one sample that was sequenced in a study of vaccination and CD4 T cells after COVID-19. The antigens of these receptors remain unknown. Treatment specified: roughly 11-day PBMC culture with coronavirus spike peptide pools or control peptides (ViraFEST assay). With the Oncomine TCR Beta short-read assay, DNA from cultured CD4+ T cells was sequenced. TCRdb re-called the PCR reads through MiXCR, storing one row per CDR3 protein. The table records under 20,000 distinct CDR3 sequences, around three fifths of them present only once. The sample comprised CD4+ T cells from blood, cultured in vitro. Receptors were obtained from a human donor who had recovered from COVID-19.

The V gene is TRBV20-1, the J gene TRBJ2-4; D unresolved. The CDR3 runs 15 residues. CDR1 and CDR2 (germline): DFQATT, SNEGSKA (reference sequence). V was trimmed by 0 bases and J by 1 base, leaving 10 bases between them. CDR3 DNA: TGCAGTGCTAGAGATTTTCTGGGGGCCAAAAACATTCAGTACTTC. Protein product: CSARDFLGAKNIQYF.

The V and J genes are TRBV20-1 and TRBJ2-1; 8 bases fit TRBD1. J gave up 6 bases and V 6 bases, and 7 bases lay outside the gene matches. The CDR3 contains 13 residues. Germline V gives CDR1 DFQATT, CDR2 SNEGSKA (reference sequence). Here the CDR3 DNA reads TGCAGTGCCAGGACAGGGCAGTTCAATGAGCAGTTCTTC. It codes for CSARTGQFNEQFF.

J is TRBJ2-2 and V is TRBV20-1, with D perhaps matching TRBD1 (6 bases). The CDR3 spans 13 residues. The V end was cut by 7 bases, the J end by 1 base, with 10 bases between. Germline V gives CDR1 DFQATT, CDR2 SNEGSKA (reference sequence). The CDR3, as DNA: TGCAGTGGGAAGGGGGTGAACACCGGGGAGCTGTTTTTT. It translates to CSGKGVNTGELFF.

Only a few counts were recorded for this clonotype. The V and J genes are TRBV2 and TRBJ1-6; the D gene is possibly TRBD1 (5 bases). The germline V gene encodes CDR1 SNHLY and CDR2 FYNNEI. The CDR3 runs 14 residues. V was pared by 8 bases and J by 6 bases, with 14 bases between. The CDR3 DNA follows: TGTGCCAGCGGGGACCTTTTGGGTAATTCACCCCTCCACTTT. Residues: CASGDLLGNSPLHF. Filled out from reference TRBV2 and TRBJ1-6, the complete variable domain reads EPEVTQTPSHQVTQMGQEVILRCVPISNHLYFYWYRQILGQKVEFLVSFYNNEISEKSEIFDDQFSVERPDGSNFTLKIRSTKLEDSAMYFCASGDLLGNSPLHFGNGTRLTVT.

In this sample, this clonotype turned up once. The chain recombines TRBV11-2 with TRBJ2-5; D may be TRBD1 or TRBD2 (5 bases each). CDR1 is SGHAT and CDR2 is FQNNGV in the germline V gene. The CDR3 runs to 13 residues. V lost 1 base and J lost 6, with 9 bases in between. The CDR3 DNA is TGTGCCAGCAGCTTAGGGGGGTTTAAGACCCAGTACTTC. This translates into CASSLGGFKTQYF.

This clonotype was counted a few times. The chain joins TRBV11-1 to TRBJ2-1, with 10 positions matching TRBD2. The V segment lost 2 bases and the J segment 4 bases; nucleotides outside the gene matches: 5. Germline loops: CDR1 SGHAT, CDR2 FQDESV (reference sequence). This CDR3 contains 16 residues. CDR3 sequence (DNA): TGTGCCAGCAGCTTACAGGGACTAGCGAAATACAATGAGCAGTTCTTC. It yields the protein CASSLQGLAKYNEQFF.

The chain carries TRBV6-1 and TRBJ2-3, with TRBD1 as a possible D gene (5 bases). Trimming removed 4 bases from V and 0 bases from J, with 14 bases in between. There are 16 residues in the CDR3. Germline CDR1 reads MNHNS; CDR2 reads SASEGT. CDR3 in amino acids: CASSVITGTSTDTQYF. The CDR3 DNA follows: TGTGCCAGCAGTGTCATAACAGGCACTAGCACAGATACGCAGTATTTT.

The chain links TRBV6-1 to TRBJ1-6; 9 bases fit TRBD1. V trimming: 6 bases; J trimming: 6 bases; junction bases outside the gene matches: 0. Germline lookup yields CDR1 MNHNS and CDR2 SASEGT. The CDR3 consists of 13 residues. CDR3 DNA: TGTGCCAGCAGGGGACAGGGTAATTCACCCCTCCACTTT. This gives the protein CASRGQGNSPLHF.

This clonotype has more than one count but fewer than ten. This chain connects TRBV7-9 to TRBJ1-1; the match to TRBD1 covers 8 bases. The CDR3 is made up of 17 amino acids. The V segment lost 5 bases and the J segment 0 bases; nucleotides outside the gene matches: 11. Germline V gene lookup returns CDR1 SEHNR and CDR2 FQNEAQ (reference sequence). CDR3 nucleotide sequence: TGTGCCAGCAGCACCGGGACAGGATTACTAATGAACACTGAAGCTTTCTTT. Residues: CASSTGTGLLMNTEAFF.

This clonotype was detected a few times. As DNA, the CDR3 is TGTGCCAGCAGTGACTCTGACTACAATGAGCAGTTCTTC. It codes for CASSDSDYNEQFF. The chain carries TRBV6-4 and TRBJ2-1; D uncertain. Germline CDR1 is MRHNA and CDR2 is SNTAGT. The V end was cut by 0 bases, the J end by 3 bases, with 3 bases between. CDR3 length equals 13 residues.

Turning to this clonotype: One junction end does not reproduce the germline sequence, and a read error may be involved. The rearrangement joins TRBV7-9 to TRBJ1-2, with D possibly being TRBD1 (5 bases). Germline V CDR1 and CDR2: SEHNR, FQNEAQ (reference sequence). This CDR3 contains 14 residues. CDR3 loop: CVSSSWDRNYGYTF. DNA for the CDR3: TGTGTCAGCAGCTCCTGGGACCGAAACTATGGCTACACCTTC. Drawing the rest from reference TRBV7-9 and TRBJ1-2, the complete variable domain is DTGVSQNPRHKITKRGQNVTFRCDPISEHNRLYWYRQTLGQGPEFLTYFQNEAQLEKSRLLSDRFSAERPKGSFSTLEIQRTEQGDSAMYLCVSSSWDRNYGYTFGSGTRLTVV.

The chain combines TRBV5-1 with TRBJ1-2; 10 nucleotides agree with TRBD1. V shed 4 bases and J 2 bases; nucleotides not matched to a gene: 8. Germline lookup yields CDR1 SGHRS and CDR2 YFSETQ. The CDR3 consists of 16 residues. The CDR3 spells CASSPIPGQGNYGYTF. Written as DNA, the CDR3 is TGCGCCAGCAGCCCCATCCCGGGACAGGGGAACTATGGCTACACCTTC.

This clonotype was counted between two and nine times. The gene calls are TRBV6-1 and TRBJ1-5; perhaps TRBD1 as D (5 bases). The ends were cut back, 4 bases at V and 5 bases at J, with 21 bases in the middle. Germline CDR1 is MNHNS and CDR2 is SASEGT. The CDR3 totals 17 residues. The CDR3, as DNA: TGTGCCAGCAGTGTGACACCTACCTCTTTGGGGGATCAGCCCCAGCATTTT. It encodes CASSVTPTSLGDQPQHF.

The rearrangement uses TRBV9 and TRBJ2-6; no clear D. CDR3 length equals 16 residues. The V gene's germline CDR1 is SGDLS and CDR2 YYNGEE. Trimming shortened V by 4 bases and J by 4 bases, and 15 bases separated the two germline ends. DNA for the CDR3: TGTGCCAGCAGCCAACTCCTTCTCGTGGGGGCCAACGTCCTGACTTTC. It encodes CASSQLLLVGANVLTF. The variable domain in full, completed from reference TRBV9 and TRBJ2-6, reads DSGVTQTPKHLITATGQRVTLRCSPRSGDLSVYWYQQSLDQGLQFLIQYYNGEERAKGNILERFSAQQFPDLHSELNLSSLELGDSALYFCASSQLLLVGANVLTFGAGSRLTVL.

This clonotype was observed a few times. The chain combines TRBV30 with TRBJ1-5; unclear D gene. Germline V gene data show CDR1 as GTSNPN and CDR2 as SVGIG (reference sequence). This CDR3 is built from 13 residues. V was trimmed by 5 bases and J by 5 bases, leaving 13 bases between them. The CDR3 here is CAWGRSADQPQHF. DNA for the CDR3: TGTGCCTGGGGGAGGTCAGCCGATCAGCCCCAGCATTTT.

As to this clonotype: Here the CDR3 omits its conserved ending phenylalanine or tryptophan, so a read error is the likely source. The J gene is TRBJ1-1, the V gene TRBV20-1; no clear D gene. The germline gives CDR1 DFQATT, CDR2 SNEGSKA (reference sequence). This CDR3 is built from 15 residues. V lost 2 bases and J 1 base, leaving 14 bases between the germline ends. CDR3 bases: TGCAGTGCTAGACTGGCAGGTTTGCAGAACACTGAAGCTTTCCTT. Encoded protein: CSARLAGLQNTEAFL.

The CDR3 spells CASRGLAVTDTQYF. Written as DNA, the CDR3 is TGCGCCAGCCGTGGACTAGCGGTCACAGATACGCAGTATTTT. The chain joins TRBV10-1 to TRBJ2-3; TRBD2 matches at 10 bases. Germline V lookup: CDR1 WNHNN, CDR2 SYGVQD (reference sequence). V dropped 8 bases and J dropped 2; count of bases not matched to a gene: 4. The length of the CDR3 is 14 residues.

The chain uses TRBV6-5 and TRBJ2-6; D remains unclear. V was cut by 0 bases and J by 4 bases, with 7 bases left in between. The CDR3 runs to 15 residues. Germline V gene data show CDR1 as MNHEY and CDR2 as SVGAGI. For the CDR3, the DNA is TGTGCCAGCAGTTACTCCGGGCTGGGGGCCAACGTCCTGACTTTC. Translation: CASSYSGLGANVLTF.

CDR3 in amino acids: CAISDARGDTDTQYF. CDR3 DNA sequence: TGTGCCATCAGTGACGCTCGGGGGGATACAGATACGCAGTATTTT. The chain uses TRBV10-3 and TRBJ2-3; 7 bases align to TRBD2. Germline trimming cut 3 bases from V and 3 bases from J; bases unmatched to any gene: 6. The germline V gene encodes CDR1 ENHRY and CDR2 SYGVKD. The CDR3 extends over 15 amino acids.

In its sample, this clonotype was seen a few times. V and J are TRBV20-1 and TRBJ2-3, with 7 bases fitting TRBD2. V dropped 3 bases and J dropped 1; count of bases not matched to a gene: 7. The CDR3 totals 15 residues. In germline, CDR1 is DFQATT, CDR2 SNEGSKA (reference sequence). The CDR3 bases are TGCAGTGCTAGCGCTGCGGGAGAAGGCACAGATACGCAGTATTTT. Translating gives CSASAAGEGTDTQYF.

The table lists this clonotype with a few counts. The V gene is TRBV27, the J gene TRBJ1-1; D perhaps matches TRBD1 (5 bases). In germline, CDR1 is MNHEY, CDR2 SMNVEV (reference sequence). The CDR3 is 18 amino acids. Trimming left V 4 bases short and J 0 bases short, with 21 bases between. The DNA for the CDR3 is TGTGCCAGCAGTTCAGTGAGGGGTCTGAACCTCATGAACACTGAAGCTTTCTTT. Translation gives CASSSVRGLNLMNTEAFF.

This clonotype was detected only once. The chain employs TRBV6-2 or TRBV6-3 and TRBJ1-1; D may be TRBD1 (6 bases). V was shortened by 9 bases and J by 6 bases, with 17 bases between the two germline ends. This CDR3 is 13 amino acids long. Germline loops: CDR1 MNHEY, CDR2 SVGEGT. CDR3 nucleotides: TGTGCCAGTACCCTTTCCCAGGGGCCTGAAGCTTTCTTT. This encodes CASTLSQGPEAFF.

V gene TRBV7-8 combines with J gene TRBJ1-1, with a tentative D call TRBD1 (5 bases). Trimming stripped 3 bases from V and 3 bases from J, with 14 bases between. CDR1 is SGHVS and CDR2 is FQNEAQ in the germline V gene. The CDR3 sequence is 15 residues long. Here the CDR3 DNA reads TGTGCCAGCAGCTTTACCCGAGGCAGGGACACTGAAGCTTTCTTT. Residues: CASSFTRGRDTEAFF.

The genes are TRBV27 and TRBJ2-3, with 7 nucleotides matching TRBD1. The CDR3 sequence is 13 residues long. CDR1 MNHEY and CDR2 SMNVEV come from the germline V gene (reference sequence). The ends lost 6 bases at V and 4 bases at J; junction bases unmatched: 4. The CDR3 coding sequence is TGTGCCAGCAGCCTGGACAGGTCAGATACGCAGTATTTT. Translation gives CASSLDRSDTQYF.

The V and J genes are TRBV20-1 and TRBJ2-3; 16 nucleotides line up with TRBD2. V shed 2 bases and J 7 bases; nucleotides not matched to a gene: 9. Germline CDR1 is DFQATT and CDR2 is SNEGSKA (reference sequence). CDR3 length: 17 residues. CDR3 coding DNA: TGCAGTGCTAGAACCCCGGGACTAGCGGGAGGGAAGCATACGCAGTATTTT. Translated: CSARTPGLAGGKHTQYF.

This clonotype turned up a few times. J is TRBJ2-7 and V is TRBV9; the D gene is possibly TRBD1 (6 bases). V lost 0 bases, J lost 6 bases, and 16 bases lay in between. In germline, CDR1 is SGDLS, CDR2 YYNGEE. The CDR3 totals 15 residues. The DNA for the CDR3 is TGTGCCAGCAGCGTAGACCCACAGGGTTTATCCGAGCAGTACTTC. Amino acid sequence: CASSVDPQGLSEQYF.

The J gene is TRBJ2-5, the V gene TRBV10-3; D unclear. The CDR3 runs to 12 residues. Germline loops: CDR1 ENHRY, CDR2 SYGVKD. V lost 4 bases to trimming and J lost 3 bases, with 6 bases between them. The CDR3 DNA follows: TGTGCCATCAGTGCCCGGGAAGAGACCCAGTACTTC. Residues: CAISAREETQYF.

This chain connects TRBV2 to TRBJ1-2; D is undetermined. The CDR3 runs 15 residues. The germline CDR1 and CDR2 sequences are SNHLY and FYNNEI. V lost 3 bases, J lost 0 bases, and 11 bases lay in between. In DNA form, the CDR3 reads TGTGCCAGCAGTGACAGCCGAGGGACTAACTATGGCTACACCTTC. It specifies CASSDSRGTNYGYTF. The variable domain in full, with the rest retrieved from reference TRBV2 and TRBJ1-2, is EPEVTQTPSHQVTQMGQEVILRCVPISNHLYFYWYRQILGQKVEFLVSFYNNEISEKSEIFDDQFSVERPDGSNFTLKIRSTKLEDSAMYFCASSDSRGTNYGYTFGSGTRLTVV.